This T cell receptor (beta chain) was obtained from a study of cytomegalovirus exposure and HLA in healthy donors. Turning to the study itself: Earlier sequencing of some 180 million T cells yielded about 120 million unique TCR beta sequences.

Trimming cost V 1 base and J 9 bases, with 15 bases left between them. This CDR3 has 14 residues. In germline, CDR1 is SEHNR, CDR2 FQNEAQ (reference sequence). This PCR relied on a set of 60 Vbeta primers and 13 Jbeta primers. The repertoire was sequenced with immunoSEQ multiplex PCR; TCRdb's copy has only in-frame clones and lacks some. The sample contains under 200,000 clones, about 80% of which appear only once. General study findings and limits: Confirmation was obtained in vitro that three CMV-associated chains are specific for CMV antigens. Rates of TCR association differed by HLA locus in a later analysis, with DRB1 highest and HLA-C lowest.

As concerns this clone: Antigen: not known.

The chain recombines TRBV7-9 with TRBJ1-1; no reliable D call. This TCR was recovered from a girl aged 10-17 years in good health and CMV-seropositive. Sequencing was done on a sample of PBMCs. The CDR3 coding sequence is TGTGCCAGCAGCTTAGTCTTGGAGGGCAGGAAAGCTTTCTTT. This codes for CASSLVLEGRKAFF.